A single sample is the source of the 19 T cell receptor beta chains below, sequenced in a study of CD8 T cells in ankylosing spondylitis. TCRdb re-called the 5' RACE reads through MiXCR, storing one row per CDR3 protein. The data contain about 240,000 distinct CDR3 sequences, approximately 9% of them singletons. Sample: blood, either unsorted or a sorted T cell fraction (not recorded which). Receptors originate from a male donor with ankylosing spondylitis or in good health (not recorded which).

This clonotype was seen many times. V and J are TRBV6-1 and TRBJ1-5; D call uncertain. Germline CDR1 is MNHNS and CDR2 is SASEGT. The CDR3 runs 13 residues. The V and J ends lost 5 bases and 6 bases respectively, with 11 bases between them. CDR3 bases: TGTGCCAGCAGTAAAACCGGACGTCAGCCCCAGCATTTT. It encodes CASSKTGRQPQHF.

This clonotype appeared many times. The chain carries TRBV12-3 or TRBV12-4 and TRBJ1-5; 7 bases align to TRBD1. The trim removed 5 bases at V and 1 base at J, leaving 8 bases unmatched. The CDR3 is 16 residues long. CDR3 amino acids: CASSIGTVPSNQPQHF. The CDR3 nucleotides are TGTGCCAGCAGTATTGGGACAGTTCCGAGCAATCAGCCCCAGCATTTT.

This clonotype was seen at least ten times. The chain carries TRBV6-1 and TRBJ2-7; 8 bases match TRBD1. Germline-derived CDR1 and CDR2 are MNHNS and SASEGT. This CDR3 comprises 15 residues. V trimming: 6 bases; J trimming: 7 bases; junction bases outside the gene matches: 14. In nucleotides, the CDR3 is TGTGCCAGCAGCCAAACCTCCGGACAGGGAGGAGAGCAGTACTTC. As protein: CASSQTSGQGGEQYF.

This clonotype was counted many times. The chain joins TRBV12-3 or TRBV12-4 to TRBJ2-2, with D perhaps TRBD1 or TRBD2 (5 bases each). The CDR3 spans 16 residues. V was clipped by 6 bases and J by 0 bases, with 14 bases between them. Here the CDR3 DNA reads TGTGCCAGCAGACCCCCGGGGACGGCGAACACCGGGGAGCTGTTTTTT. Its translation: CASRPPGTANTGELFF.

This clonotype was found many times. The V gene is TRBV6-1, the J gene TRBJ2-6, with TRBD1 matching over 12 bases. The CDR3 contains 17 residues. The V gene's germline CDR1 is MNHNS and CDR2 SASEGT. V shed 5 bases and J 4 bases; nucleotides not matched to a gene: 6. The CDR3 region is CASSRGQGASGANVLTF. The CDR3 DNA reads as TGTGCCAGCAGTCGGGGACAGGGGGCTTCCGGGGCCAACGTCCTGACTTTC.

In its sample, this clonotype was seen many times. The chain links TRBV5-1 to TRBJ1-2; 10 bases agree with TRBD1. This CDR3 contains 16 residues. The V gene's germline CDR1 is SGHRS and CDR2 YFSETQ. V shed 2 bases, J shed 0 bases, and the junction held 4 bases outside the gene matches. DNA for the CDR3: TGCGCCAGCAGCTTTACCGGGACAGGGGCTAACTATGGCTACACCTTC. The encoded protein is CASSFTGTGANYGYTF.

This clonotype was seen at least ten times. V usage is TRBV7-9 and J usage is TRBJ1-1; D uncertain. Germline V CDR1 and CDR2: SEHNR, FQNEAQ (reference sequence). The CDR3 is 11 amino acids. Trimming cost V 5 bases and J 11 bases, with 12 bases left between them. The CDR3 DNA is TGTGCCAGCAGCCACTTACCGGGGGCTTTCTTT. This codes for CASSHLPGAFF. The full variable domain, its missing parts supplied by reference TRBV7-9 and TRBJ1-1, is DTGVSQNPRHKITKRGQNVTFRCDPISEHNRLYWYRQTLGQGPEFLTYFQNEAQLEKSRLLSDRFSAERPKGSFSTLEIQRTEQGDSAMYLCASSHLPGAFFGQGTRLTVV.

In its sample, this clonotype was seen many times. The gene calls are TRBV20-1 and TRBJ2-7; TRBD2 agrees at 10 bases. Trimming took 3 bases from V and 4 from J; bases not matched to a gene: 6. The CDR3 spans 14 residues. Germline V gene data show CDR1 as DFQATT and CDR2 as SNEGSKA (reference sequence). CDR3 sequence reads: CSARLTSGIYEQYF. In DNA, the CDR3 is TGCAGTGCTAGGCTTACTAGCGGGATTTACGAGCAGTACTTC.

This clonotype was seen many times. This chain links TRBV11-2 with TRBJ2-3; no reliable D call. The CDR3 length is 14 residues. The V end was cut by 0 bases, the J end by 6 bases, with 10 bases between. The germline gives CDR1 SGHAT, CDR2 FQNNGV. CDR3 protein: CASSLDQKMDTQYF. The CDR3 DNA reads TGTGCCAGCAGCTTAGATCAAAAAATGGATACGCAGTATTTT.

This clonotype showed up many times. The chain couples TRBV24-1 to TRBJ2-1; possibly TRBD1 for D (6 bases). The V end lost 4 bases, the J end lost 9 bases, and 18 bases lay between the germline ends. CDR3 size: 15 residues. Germline CDR1 is KGHDR and CDR2 is SFDVKD. For the CDR3, the DNA is TGTGCCACCAGTGACCCCGGGACAAAGGCGCGTGAGCAGTTCTTC. This gives the protein CATSDPGTKAREQFF.

The table lists this clonotype with many counts. The chain employs TRBV7-9 and TRBJ1-3, with D uncertain. CDR3 size: 11 residues. The ends were cut back, 5 bases at V and 5 bases at J, with 4 bases in the middle. Looked up from germline, CDR1 is SEHNR and CDR2 is FQNEAQ (reference sequence). CDR3 loop: CASSARNTIYF. In DNA, the CDR3 is TGTGCCAGCAGCGCTAGAAACACCATATATTTT.

This clonotype was counted a few times. The chain uses TRBV18 and TRBJ2-3; D might be TRBD1 (5 bases). The CDR3 sequence is 15 residues long. Germline-derived CDR1 and CDR2 are KGHSH and LQKENI. Trimming removed 9 bases at V and 2 bases at J, with 18 bases between. The CDR3 sequence: CASRRMTEPTDTQYF. CDR3 DNA sequence: TGTGCCAGTCGAAGAATGACAGAACCCACAGATACGCAGTATTTT.

The table lists this clonotype with many counts. This chain connects TRBV6-5 to TRBJ1-5; 11 nucleotides line up with TRBD1. The CDR3 totals 16 residues. Germline assignment: CDR1 MNHEY and CDR2 SVGAGI. The J segment lost 2 bases and the V segment lost 4 bases, leaving 4 bases of the junction unmatched. The CDR3 sequence: CASSWRTGGGNQPQHF. The CDR3 region has the DNA TGTGCCAGCAGTTGGCGGACAGGGGGCGGCAATCAGCCCCAGCATTTT.

This clonotype was picked up a small number of times. An end of the junction does not agree with germline; a read error may underlie this. The CDR3 coding sequence is TGCTGTGCTACCGGGACAGGGGGCCAGCGGAGCTACAATGAGCAGTTCTTC. This translates into CCATGTGGQRSYNEQFF. The V gene is TRBV20-1, the J gene TRBJ2-1; 12 nucleotides agree with TRBD1. CDR3 size: 17 residues. CDR1 is DFQATT, CDR2 SNEGSKA, per germline (reference sequence).

This clonotype came up many times. The rearrangement links TRBV15 to TRBJ2-2; 7 positions agree with TRBD1. Trimming took 3 bases from V and 7 from J; bases not matched to a gene: 8. Per germline, CDR1 LNHNV and CDR2 YYDKDF (reference sequence). The CDR3 extends over 15 amino acids. The CDR3 is CATSRIGQAVGELFF. As DNA, the CDR3 is TGTGCCACCAGCAGGATTGGACAGGCAGTCGGGGAGCTGTTTTTT.

The chain links TRBV7-9 to TRBJ2-1; D is possibly TRBD2 (5 bases). The germline gives CDR1 SEHNR, CDR2 FQNEAQ (reference sequence). The CDR3 is made up of 15 amino acids. V dropped 5 bases and J dropped 6 bases, with 17 bases sitting between them. CDR3 sequence reads: CASSHIDYPLNEQFF. For the CDR3, the DNA is TGTGCCAGCAGCCACATAGACTACCCGCTCAATGAGCAGTTCTTC.

This clonotype was observed at least ten times. The chain is built from TRBV4-3 and TRBJ1-2; D unclear. CDR1 and CDR2 from the germline V gene are LGHNA and YSLEER. Trimming took off 0 bases at V and 2 bases at J, with 13 bases between the two ends. The CDR3 is 16 residues long. CDR3 in DNA: TGCGCCAGCAGCCAAGACGAAAGAGAAAGGAACTATGGCTACACCTTC. It is translated as CASSQDERERNYGYTF.

A few counts support this clonotype. The J gene is TRBJ2-3, the V gene TRBV19, with D perhaps assigned TRBD1 or TRBD2 (5 bases each). The length of the CDR3 is 13 residues. Germline V lookup: CDR1 LNHDA, CDR2 SQIVND (reference sequence). V was clipped by 3 bases and J by 6 bases, with 10 bases between them. The CDR3 DNA follows: TGTGCCAGTAGTATGACAGCGGCGGATACGCAGTATTTT. Encoded protein: CASSMTAADTQYF.

This clonotype was found many times. This chain connects TRBV7-2 to TRBJ2-7; 11 nucleotides align to TRBD2. With V trimmed by 5 bases and J by 0 bases, 3 bases remained unmatched. CDR3 size: 15 residues. In germline, CDR1 is SGHTA, CDR2 FQGNSA. The CDR3 DNA is TGTGCCAGCAGCGGTACTAGCGGGGGCTCCTACGAGCAGTACTTC. This gives the protein CASSGTSGGSYEQYF.